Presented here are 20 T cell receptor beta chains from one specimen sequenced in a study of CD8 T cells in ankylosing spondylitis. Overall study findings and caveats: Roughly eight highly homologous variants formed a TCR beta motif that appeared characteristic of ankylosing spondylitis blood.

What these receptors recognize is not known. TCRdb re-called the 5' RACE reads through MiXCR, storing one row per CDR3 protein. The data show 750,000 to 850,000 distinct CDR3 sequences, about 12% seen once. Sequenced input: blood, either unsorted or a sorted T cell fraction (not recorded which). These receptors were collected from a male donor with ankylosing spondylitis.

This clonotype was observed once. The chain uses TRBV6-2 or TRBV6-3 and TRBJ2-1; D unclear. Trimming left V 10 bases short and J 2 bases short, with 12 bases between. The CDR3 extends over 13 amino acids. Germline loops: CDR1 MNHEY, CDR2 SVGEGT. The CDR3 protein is CATGRQPYNEQFF. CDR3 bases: TGTGCCACCGGACGGCAACCCTACAATGAGCAGTTCTTC.

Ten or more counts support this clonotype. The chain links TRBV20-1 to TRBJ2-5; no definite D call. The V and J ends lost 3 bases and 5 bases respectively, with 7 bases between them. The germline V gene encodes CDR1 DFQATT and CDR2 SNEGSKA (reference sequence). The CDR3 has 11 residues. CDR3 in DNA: TGCAGTGCTAGGAAGACGGAGACCCAGTACTTC. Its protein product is CSARKTETQYF.

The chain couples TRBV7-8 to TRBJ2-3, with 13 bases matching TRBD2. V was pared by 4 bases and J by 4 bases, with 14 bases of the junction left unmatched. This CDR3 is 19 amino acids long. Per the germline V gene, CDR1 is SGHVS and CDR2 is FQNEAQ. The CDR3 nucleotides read TGTGCCAGCAGCTCCTGGACTAGCGGGAGTTCTACTGGTGCAGATACGCAGTATTTT. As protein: CASSSWTSGSSTGADTQYF. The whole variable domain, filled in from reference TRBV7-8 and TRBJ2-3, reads GAGVSQSPRYKVAKRGQDVALRCDPISGHVSLFWYQQALGQGPEFLTYFQNEAQLDKSGLPSDRFFAERPEGSVSTLKIQRTQQEDSAVYLCASSSWTSGSSTGADTQYFGPGTRLTVL.

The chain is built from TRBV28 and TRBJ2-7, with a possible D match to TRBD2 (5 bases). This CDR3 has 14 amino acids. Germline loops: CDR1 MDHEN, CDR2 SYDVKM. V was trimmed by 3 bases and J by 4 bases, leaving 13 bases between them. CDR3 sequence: CASSFASPGYEQYF. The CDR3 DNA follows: TGTGCCAGCAGTTTTGCCAGCCCGGGATACGAGCAGTACTTC.

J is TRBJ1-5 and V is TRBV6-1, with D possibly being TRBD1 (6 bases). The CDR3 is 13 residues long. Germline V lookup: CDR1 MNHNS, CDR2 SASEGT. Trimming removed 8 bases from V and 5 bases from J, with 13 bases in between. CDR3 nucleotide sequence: TGTGCCAGCGGACTAGGGGGGGATCAGCCCCAGCATTTT. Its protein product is CASGLGGDQPQHF.

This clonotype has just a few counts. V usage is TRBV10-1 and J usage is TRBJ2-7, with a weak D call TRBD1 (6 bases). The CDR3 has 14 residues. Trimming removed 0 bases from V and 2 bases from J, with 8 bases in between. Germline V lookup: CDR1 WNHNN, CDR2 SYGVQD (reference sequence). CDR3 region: CASSESPGAYEQYF. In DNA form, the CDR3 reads TGCGCCAGCAGTGAGTCCCCAGGGGCCTACGAGCAGTACTTC.

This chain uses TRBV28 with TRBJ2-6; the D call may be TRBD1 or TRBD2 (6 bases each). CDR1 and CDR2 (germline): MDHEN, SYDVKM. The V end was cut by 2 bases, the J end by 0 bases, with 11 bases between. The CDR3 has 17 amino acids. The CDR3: CASSLRRGPSGANVLTF. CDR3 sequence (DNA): TGTGCCAGCAGTTTACGTCGGGGGCCCTCTGGGGCCAACGTCCTGACTTTC.

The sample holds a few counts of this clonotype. CDR3 amino acids: CSATPAHTEAFF. The DNA for the CDR3 is TGCAGTGCTACCCCGGCCCACACTGAAGCTTTCTTT. The chain has TRBV20-1 and TRBJ1-1; no clear D. Trimming removed 4 bases at V and 3 bases at J, with 9 bases between. Germline lookup yields CDR1 DFQATT and CDR2 SNEGSKA (reference sequence). The CDR3 contains 12 residues.

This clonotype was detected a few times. As DNA, the CDR3 is TGTGCCAGCAGCTTGGATGGATGGGAGCTGTTTTTT. This translates into CASSLDGWELFF. V gene TRBV5-8 combines with J gene TRBJ2-2; D is undetermined. V lost 0 bases and J 9 bases, leaving 6 bases between the germline ends. The CDR3 has 12 amino acids. Germline V CDR1 and CDR2: SGHTS, YDEGEE.

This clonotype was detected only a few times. The CDR3 loop is CASSLGVREGRETQYF. CDR3 DNA: TGTGCCAGCAGCTTAGGGGTGCGGGAGGGTAGAGAGACCCAGTACTTC. J is TRBJ2-5 and V is TRBV7-2, with 9 bases matching TRBD2. Unmatched junction bases numbered 7, after V lost 1 base and J lost 4 bases. Germline lookup yields CDR1 SGHTA and CDR2 FQGNSA. There are 16 residues in the CDR3.

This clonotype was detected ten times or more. The CDR3 nucleotides are TGCGCCAGCAGCTTGGGCCTGGGGAACACTGAAGCTTTCTTT. Translated: CASSLGLGNTEAFF. The rearrangement joins TRBV5-1 to TRBJ1-1; D uncertain. Trimming left V 0 bases short and J 1 base short, with 7 bases between. In germline, CDR1 is SGHRS, CDR2 YFSETQ. The CDR3 is 14 amino acids.

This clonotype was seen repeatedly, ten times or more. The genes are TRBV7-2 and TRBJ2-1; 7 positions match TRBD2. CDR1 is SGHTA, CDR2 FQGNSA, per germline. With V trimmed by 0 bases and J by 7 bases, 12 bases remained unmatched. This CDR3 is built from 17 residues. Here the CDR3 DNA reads TGTGCCAGCAGCTTAGCGACGACCAGCGGGGCGGAGAATGAGCAGTTCTTC. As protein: CASSLATTSGAENEQFF.

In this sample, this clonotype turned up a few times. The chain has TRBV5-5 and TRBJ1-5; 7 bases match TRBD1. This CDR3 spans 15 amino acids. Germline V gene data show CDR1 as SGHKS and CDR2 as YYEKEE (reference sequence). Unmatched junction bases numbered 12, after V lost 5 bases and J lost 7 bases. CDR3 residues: CASRQTGTEYQPQHF. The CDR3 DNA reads TGTGCCAGCAGGCAGACCGGGACAGAGTACCAGCCCCAGCATTTT.

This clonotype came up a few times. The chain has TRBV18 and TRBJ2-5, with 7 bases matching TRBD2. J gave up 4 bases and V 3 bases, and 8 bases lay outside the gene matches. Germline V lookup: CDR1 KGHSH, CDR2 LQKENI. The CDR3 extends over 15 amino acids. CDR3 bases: TGTGCCAGCTCACCGGTTCCGGGAGGAATAGAGACCCAGTACTTC. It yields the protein CASSPVPGGIETQYF.

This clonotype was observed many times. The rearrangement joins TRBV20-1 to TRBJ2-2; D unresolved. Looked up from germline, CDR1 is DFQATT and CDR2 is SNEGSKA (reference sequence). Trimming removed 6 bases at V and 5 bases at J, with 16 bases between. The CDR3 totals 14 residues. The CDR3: CSAPDPGRTGELFF. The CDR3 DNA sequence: TGCAGTGCCCCGGACCCCGGGCGGACCGGGGAGCTGTTTTTT.

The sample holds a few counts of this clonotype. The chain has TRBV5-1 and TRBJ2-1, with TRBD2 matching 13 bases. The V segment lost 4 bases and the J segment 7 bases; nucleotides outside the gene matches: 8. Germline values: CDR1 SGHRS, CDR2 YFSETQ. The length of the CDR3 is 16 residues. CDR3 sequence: CASSLGTSGMGNEQFF. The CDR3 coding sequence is TGCGCCAGCAGCCTGGGGACTAGCGGGATGGGAAATGAGCAGTTCTTC.

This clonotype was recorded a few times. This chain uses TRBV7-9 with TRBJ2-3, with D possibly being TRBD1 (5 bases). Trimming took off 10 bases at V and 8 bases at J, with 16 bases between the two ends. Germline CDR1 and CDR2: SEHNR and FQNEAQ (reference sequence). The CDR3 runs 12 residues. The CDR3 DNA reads TGTGCCACCTCCTTGGAAGGGGCTACGCAGTATTTT. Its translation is CATSLEGATQYF. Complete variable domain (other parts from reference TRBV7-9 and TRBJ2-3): DTGVSQNPRHKITKRGQNVTFRCDPISEHNRLYWYRQTLGQGPEFLTYFQNEAQLEKSRLLSDRFSAERPKGSFSTLEIQRTEQGDSAMYLCATSLEGATQYFGPGTRLTVL.

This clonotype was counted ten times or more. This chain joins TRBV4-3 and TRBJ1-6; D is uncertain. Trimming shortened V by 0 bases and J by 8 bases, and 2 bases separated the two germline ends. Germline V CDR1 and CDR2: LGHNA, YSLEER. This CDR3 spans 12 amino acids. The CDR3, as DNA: TGCGCCAGCAGCCAAGATGATTCACCCCTCCACTTT. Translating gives CASSQDDSPLHF.

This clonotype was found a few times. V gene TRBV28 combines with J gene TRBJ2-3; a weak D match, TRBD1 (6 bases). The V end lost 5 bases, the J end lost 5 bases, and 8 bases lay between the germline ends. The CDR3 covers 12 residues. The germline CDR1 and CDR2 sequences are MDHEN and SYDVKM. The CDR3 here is CASSTGLDTQYF. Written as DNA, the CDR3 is TGTGCCAGCAGTACAGGGTTAGATACGCAGTATTTT.

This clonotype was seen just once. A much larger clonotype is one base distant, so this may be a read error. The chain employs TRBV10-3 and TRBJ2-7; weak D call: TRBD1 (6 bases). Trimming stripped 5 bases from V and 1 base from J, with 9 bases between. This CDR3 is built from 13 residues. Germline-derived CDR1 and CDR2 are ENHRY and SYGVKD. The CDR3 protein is CAISQDRSYEQYF. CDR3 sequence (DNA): TGTGCCATCAGTCAGGACAGATCCTACGAGCAGTACTTC.